The rows below give T cell receptor beta chains drawn from one sample of a study of cytomegalovirus exposure and HLA in healthy donors. Method: immunoSEQ multiplex PCR; TCRdb's copy keeps in-frame clones and lacks some. The sample yields under 130,000 clones, around 80% seen once. Source material: PBMCs. These receptors all come from a man between 18 and 35 years old in good health and CMV-seronegative. Both conserved end residues are part of each CDR3. Fields, in order: D gene, clone size, V gene, J gene, CDR3 DNA, CDR3 protein. D genes are given only for firm matches. Not every row has a clone size; where given, it reads once, few, many or a size class.

d_gene: .
abundance: .
v_gene: TRBV21-1
j_gene: TRBJ1-2
CDR3nt: TGTGCCAGCAGCAAAAGGGAGGGCAGGGACCCACTTTCTCATTATGGCTACACCTTC
CDR3aa: CASSKREGRDPLSHYGYTF

d_gene: TRBD1
abundance: .
v_gene: TRBV18
j_gene: TRBJ1-1
CDR3nt: TGTGCCAGCCAGGGACAGGGGGCCCCTGTGAACACTGAAGCTTTCTTT
CDR3aa: CASQGQGAPVNTEAFF

d_gene: .
abundance: .
v_gene: TRBV2
j_gene: TRBJ1-1
CDR3nt: TGTGCCAGCAGTCGTCAGGTTATTGACACTGAAGCTTTCTTT
CDR3aa: CASSRQVIDTEAFF

d_gene: TRBD2
abundance: .
v_gene: TRBV5-4
j_gene: TRBJ2-3
CDR3nt: TGTGCCAGCAGCTTGGTCCGACTAGCAAGCACAGATACGCAGTATTTT
CDR3aa: CASSLVRLASTDTQYF

d_gene: TRBD2
abundance: once
v_gene: TRBV27
j_gene: TRBJ2-1
CDR3nt: TGTGCCAGCACACGCTCGGGGACTAGCGGGAGGGCCCTTGAGCAGTTCTTC
CDR3aa: CASTRSGTSGRALEQFF

d_gene: .
abundance: .
v_gene: TRBV9
j_gene: TRBJ2-7
CDR3nt: TGTGCCAGCAGCGAGGCGGGGACCCCCAGCTCCTACGAGCAGTACTTC
CDR3aa: CASSEAGTPSSYEQYF

d_gene: TRBD1
abundance: .
v_gene: TRBV4-3
j_gene: TRBJ1-1
CDR3nt: TGCGCCAGCAGCCAAGCGGGGCAGGGGGCAAGTATCACTGAAGCTTTCTTT
CDR3aa: CASSQAGQGASITEAFF

d_gene: TRBD1
abundance: .
v_gene: TRBV9
j_gene: TRBJ2-1
CDR3nt: TGTGCCAGCAGCCCCGGGACAGGGGTCTACAATGAGCAGTTCTTC
CDR3aa: CASSPGTGVYNEQFF

d_gene: .
abundance: .
v_gene: TRBV27
j_gene: TRBJ1-5
CDR3nt: TGTGCCAGCAGTCCACAAAGGGGGTTGGGACAGCCCCAGCATTTT
CDR3aa: CASSPQRGLGQPQHF

d_gene: .
abundance: .
v_gene: TRBV19
j_gene: TRBJ2-2
CDR3nt: TGTGCCAGTAGGACAGGGAACACCGGGGAGCTGTTTTTT
CDR3aa: CASRTGNTGELFF

d_gene: TRBD1
abundance: .
v_gene: TRBV7-3
j_gene: TRBJ2-1
CDR3nt: TGTGCCAGCAGCTCCGGGACAGGGGGCATGAATGAGCAGTTCTTC
CDR3aa: CASSSGTGGMNEQFF

d_gene: TRBD2
abundance: .
v_gene: TRBV13
j_gene: TRBJ2-7
CDR3nt: TGTGCCAGCAGACCCCGACTAGCGGGAGGCGAGCAGTACTTC
CDR3aa: CASRPRLAGGEQYF

d_gene: .
abundance: .
v_gene: TRBV7-9
j_gene: TRBJ1-1
CDR3nt: TGTTCCAGCACCCTGGGCATCACTGAAGCTTTCTTT
CDR3aa: CSSTLGITEAFF

d_gene: .
abundance: .
v_gene: TRBV30
j_gene: TRBJ1-2
CDR3nt: TGTGCCTGGAGTTTTAAGAGTGGCTACACCTTC
CDR3aa: CAWSFKSGYTF

d_gene: TRBD2
abundance: .
v_gene: TRBV14
j_gene: TRBJ2-5
CDR3nt: TGTGCCAGCAGCCGAGTAGCGGGGGCCAAGGAGACCCAGTACTTC
CDR3aa: CASSRVAGAKETQYF

d_gene: TRBD1
abundance: .
v_gene: TRBV6-6
j_gene: TRBJ2-7
CDR3nt: TGTGCCAGCCATAGGACAGGTTCGATTTACGAGCAGTACTTC
CDR3aa: CASHRTGSIYEQYF